This TCR beta chain appears in the sequencing data of a study of cytomegalovirus exposure and HLA in healthy donors. 60 Vbeta and 13 Jbeta primers were used in PCR. In the authors' methods: Roughly 11 million shared chains were among the approximately 80 million unique TCR beta chains that a later analysis counted. The assay was immunoSEQ multiplex PCR, and TCRdb's table has in-frame clones only and misses some. V, J and clone size are those of that table, while D and trimming were read from the DNA. The sample lists 150,000 to 160,000 clones, over 70% occurring once. Unrecorded immune exposure was likely among donors, who were nominally healthy when sampled. In regard to this clone: Antigen specificity is unknown.

Germline V gene data show CDR1 as KGHSH and CDR2 as LQKENI. V dropped 4 bases and J dropped 2 bases, with 9 bases sitting between them. The CDR3 runs to 14 residues. Findings and limits, study-wide: The authors confirmed in vitro that a few CMV-associated chains were specific for CMV antigens.

Source material: PBMCs. V usage is TRBV18 and J usage is TRBJ2-1, with D possibly matching TRBD1 (5 bases). This receptor was identified in a man aged 25-45 years in good health and CMV-seronegative. CDR3 nucleotides: TGTGCCAGCTCACAACAGGCCACCTACAATGAGCAGTTCTTC. Its protein product is CASSQQATYNEQFF. The whole variable domain, filled in from reference TRBV18 and TRBJ2-1, reads NAGVMQNPRHLVRRRGQEARLRCSPMKGHSHVYWYRQLPEEGLKFMVYLQKENIIDESGMPKERFSAEFPKEGPSILRIQQVVRGDSAAYFCASSQQATYNEQFFGPGTRLTVL.